This record covers a single T cell receptor (beta chain). Its antigen target is currently unknown. The input lacks base qualities; no much larger clone sits a single base away. The sample is drawn from a study of Ad26.COV2.S vaccination and SARS-CoV-2 variants (dated by TCRdb to 2020 to 2022). In the study overall: Donors in the vaccine arm were drawn from COV1001, a phase I-IIa trial of Ad26.COV2.S in healthy adults that was multicentre, randomized, double-blind and placebo-controlled. TCRbeta repertoire sequencing served as the tool for gauging how specific and how broad the SARS-CoV-2-reactive T cell receptors were following Ad26.COV2.S vaccination. Investigators did not know the trial group allocation while performing experiments and assessing outcomes. A total of 32 samples were included in the TCR-sequenced set, comprising 19 Ad26.COV2.S vaccine recipients, 5 placebo recipients and 8 SARS-CoV-2 convalescent individuals. Participants in the trial were split at random into five groups of five each, receiving low-dose or high-dose Ad26.COV2.S once or twice, or else placebo on both occasions. Dosing of Ad26.COV2.S was intramuscular, at either 5x10^10 or 1x10^11 viral particles, delivered as one shot or as two shots spaced 56 days apart. General study outcomes and caveats: The study was not powered to compare responses between vaccine doses or regimens. Vaccine and placebo recipients had similar non-spike TCR breadth, a finding consistent with the vaccine containing only spike. Ad26.COV2.S recipients had higher spike-specific TCR breadth than placebo recipients (P = 0.0014). The authors noted that total T cell responses may have been underestimated by the TCR breadth and depth analyses. Substantial breadth of spike-specific CD8+ and CD4+ T cell responses was reported after vaccination.

V is trimmed back by 5 bases and J by 1 base, and the junction contains 8 bases that no gene match accounts for. There are 16 amino acids in the CDR3, from cysteine to phenylalanine inclusive. The retained sequence is limited to the CDR3, 48 bases, with the frame set at the first base. Taken from the germline V gene (reference sequence), the CDR1 and CDR2 loops are LNHDA and SQIVND. The immunoSEQ Assay was used to sequence TCRbeta CDR3 regions. After extraction, genomic DNA underwent amplification by bias-controlled multiplex PCR, followed by high-throughput sequencing. As for the authors' bioinformatics: Collapsing and filtering of sequences were performed to quantify the absolute abundance of each unique TCRbeta CDR3 region. T cell fraction was estimated by normalizing TCRbeta template counts to usable DNA, with usable DNA measured through amplification of reference genes found in all nucleated cells. Repertoire TCRs were annotated as SARS-CoV-2-specific when V gene, CDR3 amino acid sequence and J gene were exactly matched to a known reactive TCR set. MIRA supplied the reference SARS-CoV-2 TCR set, which was filtered for enrichment in COVID-19-positive ImmuneCODE repertoires so that public or cross-reactive TCRs were removed. Using the MIRA antigens, annotated TCRs were further analysed by specific ORF or by position within an ORF. Breadth was defined as the number of annotated unique rearrangements divided by the total number of unique productive rearrangements, and depth was defined as the summed frequency of the annotated unique rearrangements. TCR breadth was compared between groups using two-sided Wilcoxon rank-sum tests. In its TCRdb copy, this immuneACCESS table keeps in-frame sequences only and misses some clones. Where compared with another copy, unresolved V genes explain less than half of these, and the others have no known cause. For V, J and clone size, that table is used; D and trimming come from the DNA. Recorded for this sample are 350,000 to 550,000 clones; roughly 89% of them occurred a single time. The ten largest clonotypes hold approximately 2.5% of the sample.

The treatment or condition label corresponds to: some 20 received Ad26.COV2.S at low or high dose, single or two shots; about 5 received placebo; per-sample allocation not given. For vaccine and placebo recipients, the sequenced repertoires came from samples collected on day 63 after the first injection. Between 29 July and 7 August 2020, Cohort 1b enrolled some 25 adults aged 18-55 years at one site in Boston, USA. As a vaccine, Ad26.COV2.S was a replication-incompetent adenovirus type 26 vector that expressed a prefusion-stabilized SARS-CoV-2 spike protein derived from the original Wuhan strain.

The sample consisted of peripheral blood, taken in a trial of Ad26.COV2.S vaccine versus placebo. The receptor was derived from a person between 18 and 60 years old who received the Ad26.COV2.S COVID-19 vaccine or a placebo. In this chain, TRBV19 is recombined with TRBJ2-3; a stretch of 8 junction bases matches TRBD1. The CDR3 region reads CASSVGTGSRTDTQYF. The nucleotides read TGTGCCAGTAGTGTTGGGACAGGTTCCCGCACAGATACGCAGTATTTT.